One T cell receptor (beta chain) is described in this entry. The data stem from a study of T cell changes during pregnancy in multiple sclerosis. Sequenced by immunoSEQ multiplex PCR; TCRdb stores in-frame clones only, minus some. Among tens of thousands of clones listed, about 90% were seen once. Between the trimmed V and J ends, which lost 4 bases and 5 bases, there was a span of 15 bases. The germline V gene encodes CDR1 SGHNT and CDR2 YYREEE (reference sequence). The CDR3 sequence is 14 residues long. Sequenced here: CD4+ T cells from peripheral blood mononuclear cells, sampled before pregnancy. The chain joins TRBV5-4 to TRBJ2-5, with a weak D call TRBD2 (7 bases). This TCR came from a female donor with multiple sclerosis, enrolled in a pregnancy study. The CDR3 DNA follows: TGTGCCAGCAGCCGGATCGGGGGGCAGGAGACCCAGTACTTC. It specifies CASSRIGGQETQYF. The full variable domain, rest sourced from reference TRBV5-4 and TRBJ2-5, is ETGVTQSPTHLIKTRGQQVTLRCSSQSGHNTVSWYQQALGQGPQFIFQYYREEENGRGNFPPRFSGLQFPNYSSELNVNALELDDSALYLCASSRIGGQETQYFGPGTRLLVL.